The rows below give T cell receptor beta chains drawn from one sample of a study of blood T cell repertoires in COVID-19. Clones were read by immunoSEQ multiplex PCR, and TCRdb kept only the in-frame ones, dropping some. The table lists 250,000 or so clones, less than 90% of them singletons. The sample comprised peripheral blood. These receptor sequences come from a man in his 60s with acute or convalescent COVID-19. The CDR3 runs from the conserved cysteine through the conserved F or W. A D gene is named only where the DNA matches it firmly. Clone size is given for some rows only: seen once, a few or many times, or a class if the clone is expanded.

TRBV10-3	.	.	TRBJ2-3	TGTGCCATCAGTGCGAACGGGGGGCTAGATACGCAGTATTTT	CAISANGGLDTQYF
TRBV5-4	.	TRBD2	TRBJ2-5	TGTGCCAGCAGCCTTAGCGGGACTCAAGAGACCCAGTACTTC	CASSLSGTQETQYF
TRBV7-6	.	TRBD2	TRBJ2-7	TGTGCCAGCAGCTCCCCCGGGGGAGCGGGAGACGCAGGCGAGCAGTACTTC	CASSSPGGAGDAGEQYF
TRBV4-2	.	TRBD1	TRBJ2-7	TGTGCCAGCAGCCTGCGACAGGGTGACAACGAGCAGTACTTC	CASSLRQGDNEQYF
TRBV30	.	TRBD1	TRBJ1-2	TGTGCCGGGTGGACAGGAGAAGCTAACTATGGCTACACCTTC	CAGWTGEANYGYTF
TRBV11-2	.	.	TRBJ2-1	TGTGCCAGCAGCTTGGGCAGGGGTTCCTACAATGAGCAGTTCTTC	CASSLGRGSYNEQFF
TRBV27	.	.	TRBJ2-1	TGTGCCAGCAGTTTATCTCTAGCGCCTACCTACAATGAGCAGTTCTTC	CASSLSLAPTYNEQFF
TRBV12-3/TRBV12-4	few	.	TRBJ1-5	TGTGCCAGCAGTGTAAGCGTCAATCAGCCCCAGCATTTT	CASSVSVNQPQHF
TRBV9	.	TRBD1	TRBJ1-2	TGTGCCAGCAGCGTAGCGCTCTCTGGTGGGACAGCTAACTATGGCTACACCTTC	CASSVALSGGTANYGYTF
TRBV15	.	TRBD1	TRBJ2-4	TGTGCCACCAGCAGAGCGGGACAGGGGGCAAACATTCAGTACTTC	CATSRAGQGANIQYF
TRBV10-3	.	TRBD2	TRBJ2-7	TGTGCCATCAGTGCCTCGGGTCGCGGGAGTCCCCATATCACCTACGAGCAGTACTTC	CAISASGRGSPHITYEQYF
TRBV11-2	.	TRBD1	TRBJ1-5	TGTGCCAGCAGCTTAAAGGGACAGAGAAATCAGCCCCAGCATTTT	CASSLKGQRNQPQHF
TRBV30	.	TRBD1	TRBJ1-5	TGTGCCTGGAGTTCCGGACAGGGCCGTTATCAGCCCCAGCATTTT	CAWSSGQGRYQPQHF
TRBV6-5	.	TRBD2	TRBJ2-1	TGTGCCAGCAGCAGACTAGCGGGCAAATACAATGAGCAGTTCTTC	CASSRLAGKYNEQFF
TRBV29-1	.	.	TRBJ1-2	TGCAGCGCGCGATACAGGGACCATTTAAGGGGCTACACCTTC	CSARYRDHLRGYTF
TRBV18	.	TRBD1	TRBJ1-2	TGTGCCAGCTCACCAAGGACGGGACAGGGGGCTGACTATGGCTACACCTTC	CASSPRTGQGADYGYTF
TRBV19	.	TRBD1	TRBJ2-7	TGTGCCAGTAGTATTCGTCAGGGGGCTGATGAGCAGTACTTC	CASSIRQGADEQYF
TRBV19	.	.	TRBJ1-1	TGTGCCAGTAGTATCCCCCACAGAAACACTGAAGCTTTCTTT	CASSIPHRNTEAFF
TRBV3-1/TRBV3-2	.	.	TRBJ2-5	TGTGCCAGCAGCCAAGATCTAAGAGTTTCCCAAGAGACCCAGTACTTC	CASSQDLRVSQETQYF
TRBV4-3	once	TRBD1	TRBJ1-2	TGCGCCAGCAGCCAAGATCTGGGGACAGCTAACTATGGCTACACCTTC	CASSQDLGTANYGYTF
TRBV10-3	.	TRBD2	TRBJ2-2	TGTGCCATCAGTCTTAGGACTAGTAGATCCGGGGAGCTGTTTTTT	CAISLRTSRSGELFF
TRBV28	.	TRBD1	TRBJ1-2	TGTGCCAGCAGCCTGACAGGGACCTATGGCTACACCTTC	CASSLTGTYGYTF
TRBV9	.	TRBD2	TRBJ2-3	TGTGCCAGCAGCGTAGAATTGGGAGGGTCGGCAGATACGCAGTATTTT	CASSVELGGSADTQYF